This TCR beta chain was found in a study of blood T cell repertoires in COVID-19. Background on the study: Sources were T cells, B-cell-depleted T cells, or PBMCs; the material itself was cDNA or gDNA.

Repertoires were generated with immunoSEQ multiplex PCR, while TCRdb's copy carries only in-frame clones and drops some. The table lists about 59,000 clones, more than 80% of them singletons. The germline CDR1 and CDR2 sequences are GTSNPN and SVGIG (reference sequence). The V gene lost 0 bases and the J gene lost 7 bases, with 6 bases spanning the gap. CDR3 size: 12 residues. This clone has just one count. The chain employs TRBV30 and TRBJ1-4; unclear D gene. The material sequenced was peripheral blood. This receptor was taken from a man older than 75 with acute or convalescent COVID-19. CDR3 loop: CAWSVISEKLFF. The CDR3 DNA is TGTGCCTGGAGTGTAATTAGTGAAAAACTGTTTTTT.